These 3 T cell receptor beta chains originate from one sample sequenced in a study of shared clonotypes between healthy human individuals. The assay was immunoSEQ multiplex PCR, and TCRdb's table has in-frame clones only and misses some. This table has about 680,000 clones, 74% appearing once. Material for sequencing was memory CD4+ T cells sorted from blood. Subset noted: CD45RA-negative fraction. These receptors were taken from a young woman in good health.

V usage is TRBV19 and J usage is TRBJ2-3, with 9 bases that match TRBD2. The germline CDR1 and CDR2 sequences are LNHDA and SQIVND (reference sequence). J gave up 0 bases and V 7 bases, and 5 bases lay outside the gene matches. The CDR3 extends over 15 amino acids. The CDR3 region is CASKVTSGSTDTQYF. The CDR3 DNA reads as TGTGCCAGTAAGGTGACTAGCGGTAGCACAGATACGCAGTATTTT.

The rearrangement links TRBV19 to TRBJ2-3; 10 bases match TRBD1. Germline V CDR1 and CDR2: LNHDA, SQIVND (reference sequence). Trimming at V came to 6 bases and at J to 2 bases, leaving 5 bases not matched to a gene. CDR3 size: 15 residues. The CDR3 bases are TGTGCCAGTAGCGCCGGGACAGGGGTCACAGATACGCAGTATTTT. Encoded protein: CASSAGTGVTDTQYF.

As to this clone: The junction departs from the called germline gene at one end, perhaps through a read error. The chain couples TRBV6-5 to TRBJ1-2; D gene ambiguous. Per the germline V gene, CDR1 is MNHEY and CDR2 is SVGAGI. The CDR3 length is 16 residues. CDR3 in DNA: TGTGCCAGCAGTTACTCGATCTTGGAACCTGGCTATGGCTACGCCTTC. It translates to CASSYSILEPGYGYAF.